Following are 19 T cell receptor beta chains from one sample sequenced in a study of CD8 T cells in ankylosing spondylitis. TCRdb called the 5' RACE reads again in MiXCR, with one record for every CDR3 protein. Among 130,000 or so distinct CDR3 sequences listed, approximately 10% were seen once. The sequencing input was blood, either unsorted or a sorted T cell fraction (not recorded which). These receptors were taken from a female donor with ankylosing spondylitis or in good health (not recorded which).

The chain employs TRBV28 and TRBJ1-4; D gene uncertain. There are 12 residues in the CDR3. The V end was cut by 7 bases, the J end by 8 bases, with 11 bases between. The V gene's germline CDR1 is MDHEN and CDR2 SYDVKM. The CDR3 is CASNSRFEKLFF. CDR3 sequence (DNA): TGTGCCAGCAATTCCAGATTCGAAAAACTGTTTTTT.

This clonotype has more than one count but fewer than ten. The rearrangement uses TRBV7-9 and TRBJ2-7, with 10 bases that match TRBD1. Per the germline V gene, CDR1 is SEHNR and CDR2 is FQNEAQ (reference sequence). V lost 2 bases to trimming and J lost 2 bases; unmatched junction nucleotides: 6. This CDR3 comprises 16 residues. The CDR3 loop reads CASSLSTGQGAYEQYF. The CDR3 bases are TGTGCCAGCAGCTTAAGTACAGGACAGGGGGCCTACGAGCAGTACTTC.

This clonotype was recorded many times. The chain's CDR3 is CASSLTGVTEAFF. CDR3 bases: TGTGCCAGCAGCCTTACAGGGGTTACTGAAGCTTTCTTT. V gene TRBV7-2 combines with J gene TRBJ1-1, with 7 bases matching TRBD1. The V and J ends lost 5 bases and 5 bases, in that order; junction bases with no gene match: 5. The CDR3 spans 13 residues. The V gene's germline CDR1 is SGHTA and CDR2 FQGNSA. Full variable domain (remainder filled in from reference TRBV7-2 and TRBJ1-1): GAGVSQSPSNKVTEKGKDVELRCDPISGHTALYWYRQSLGQGLEFLIYFQGNSAPDKSGLPSDRFSAERTGGSVSTLTIQRTQQEDSAVYLCASSLTGVTEAFFGQGTRLTVV.

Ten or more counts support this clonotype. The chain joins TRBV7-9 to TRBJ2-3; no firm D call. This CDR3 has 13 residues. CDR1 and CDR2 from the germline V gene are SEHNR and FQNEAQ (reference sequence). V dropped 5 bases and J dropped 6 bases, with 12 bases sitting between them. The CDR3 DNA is TGTGCCAGCAGCCCCCCTCTCCCCGATACGCAGTATTTT. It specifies CASSPPLPDTQYF.

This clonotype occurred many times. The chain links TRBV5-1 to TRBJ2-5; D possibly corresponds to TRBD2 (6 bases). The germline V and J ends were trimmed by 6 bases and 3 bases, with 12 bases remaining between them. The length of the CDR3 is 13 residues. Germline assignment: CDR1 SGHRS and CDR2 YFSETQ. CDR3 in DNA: TGCGCCAGCAACCGCGGGGTAGAAGAGACCCAGTACTTC. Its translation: CASNRGVEETQYF.

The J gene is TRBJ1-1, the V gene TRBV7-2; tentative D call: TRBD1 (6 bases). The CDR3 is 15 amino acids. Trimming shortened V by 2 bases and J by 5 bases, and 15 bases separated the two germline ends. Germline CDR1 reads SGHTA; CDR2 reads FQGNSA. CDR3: CASSLSQGMGTEAFF. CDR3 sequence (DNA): TGTGCCAGCAGCTTATCCCAGGGGATGGGGACTGAAGCTTTCTTT.

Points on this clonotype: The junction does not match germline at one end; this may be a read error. The CDR3 loop is CSVRGRLSSYNSPLHF. The CDR3 bases are TGTAGTGTTAGGGGACGCTTAAGCTCCTATAATTCACCCCTCCACTTT. The chain has TRBV20-1 and TRBJ1-6, with a weak D call TRBD1 (5 bases). The CDR3 has 16 amino acids. Looked up from germline, CDR1 is DFQATT and CDR2 is SNEGSKA (reference sequence).

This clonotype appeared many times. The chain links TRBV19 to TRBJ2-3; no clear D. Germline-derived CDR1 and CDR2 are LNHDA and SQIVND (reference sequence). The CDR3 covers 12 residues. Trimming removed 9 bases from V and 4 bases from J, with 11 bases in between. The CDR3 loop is CARVLTSDTQYF. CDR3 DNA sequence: TGTGCCAGGGTCCTGACTTCAGATACGCAGTATTTT.

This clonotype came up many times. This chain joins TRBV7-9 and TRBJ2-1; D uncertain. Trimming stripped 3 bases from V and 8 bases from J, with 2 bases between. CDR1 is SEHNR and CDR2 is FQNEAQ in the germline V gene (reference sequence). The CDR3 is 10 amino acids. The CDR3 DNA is TGTGCCAGCAGCTTCGATGAGCAGTTCTTC. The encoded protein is CASSFDEQFF.

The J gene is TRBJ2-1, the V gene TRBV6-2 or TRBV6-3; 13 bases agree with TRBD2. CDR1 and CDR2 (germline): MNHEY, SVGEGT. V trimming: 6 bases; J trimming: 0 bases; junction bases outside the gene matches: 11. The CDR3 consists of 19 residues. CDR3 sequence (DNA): TGTGCCAGCAGCCTCGGACTAGCGGGAGTTTTCCGCTCCTACAATGAGCAGTTCTTC. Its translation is CASSLGLAGVFRSYNEQFF.

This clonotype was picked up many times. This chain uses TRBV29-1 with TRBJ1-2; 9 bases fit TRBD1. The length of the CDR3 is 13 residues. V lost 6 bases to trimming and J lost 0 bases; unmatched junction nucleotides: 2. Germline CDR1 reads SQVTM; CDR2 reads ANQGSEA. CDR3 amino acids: CSVTGGPNYGYTF. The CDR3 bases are TGCAGCGTGACAGGGGGGCCTAACTATGGCTACACCTTC.

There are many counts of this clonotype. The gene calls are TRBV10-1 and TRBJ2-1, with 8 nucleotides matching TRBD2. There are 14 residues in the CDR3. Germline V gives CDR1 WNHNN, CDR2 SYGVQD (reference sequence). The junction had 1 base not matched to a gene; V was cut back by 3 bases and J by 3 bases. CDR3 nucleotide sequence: TGCGCCAGCAGTGACAGCGGGGGCTACAATGAGCAGTTCTTC. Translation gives CASSDSGGYNEQFF.

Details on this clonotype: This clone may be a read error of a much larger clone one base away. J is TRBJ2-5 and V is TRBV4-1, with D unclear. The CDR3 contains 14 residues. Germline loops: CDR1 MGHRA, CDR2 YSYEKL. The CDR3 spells CAGSPDPQQETQYF. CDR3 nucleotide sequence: TGCGCCGGCAGCCCGGACCCCCAACAAGAGACCCAGTACTTC.

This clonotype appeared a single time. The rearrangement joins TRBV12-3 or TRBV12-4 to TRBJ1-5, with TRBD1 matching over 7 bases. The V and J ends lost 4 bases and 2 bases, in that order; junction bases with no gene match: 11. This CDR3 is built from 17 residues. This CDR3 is CASSSRVRQGGNQPQHF. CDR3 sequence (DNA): TGTGCCAGCAGTTCCCGGGTGCGACAGGGTGGCAATCAGCCCCAGCATTTT.

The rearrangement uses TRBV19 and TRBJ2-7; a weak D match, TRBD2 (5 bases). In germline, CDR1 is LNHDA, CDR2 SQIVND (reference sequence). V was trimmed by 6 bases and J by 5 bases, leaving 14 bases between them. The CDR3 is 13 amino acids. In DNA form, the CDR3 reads TGTGCCAGTAGAAGCCGGGGTGGGGACGAGCAGTACTTC. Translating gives CASRSRGGDEQYF.

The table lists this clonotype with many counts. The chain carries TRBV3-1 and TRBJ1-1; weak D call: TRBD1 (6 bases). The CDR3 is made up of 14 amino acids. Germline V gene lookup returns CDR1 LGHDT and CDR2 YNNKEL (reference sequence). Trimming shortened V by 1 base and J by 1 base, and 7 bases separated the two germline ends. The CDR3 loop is CASSQVQGNTEAFF. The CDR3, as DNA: TGTGCCAGCAGCCAAGTACAGGGGAACACTGAAGCTTTCTTT.

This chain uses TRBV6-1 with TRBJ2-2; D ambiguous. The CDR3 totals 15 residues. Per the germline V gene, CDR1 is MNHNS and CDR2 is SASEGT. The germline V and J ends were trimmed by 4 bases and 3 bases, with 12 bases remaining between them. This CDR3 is CASSGSSGDTGELFF. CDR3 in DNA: TGTGCCAGCAGTGGGTCCTCTGGGGACACCGGGGAGCTGTTTTTT.

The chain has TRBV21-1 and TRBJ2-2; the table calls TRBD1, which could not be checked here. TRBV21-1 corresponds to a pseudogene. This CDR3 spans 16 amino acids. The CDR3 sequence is CARDVLDSANTGELFF. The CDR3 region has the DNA TGTGCCAGAGATGTTTTGGACAGCGCGAACACCGGGGAGCTGTTTTTT.

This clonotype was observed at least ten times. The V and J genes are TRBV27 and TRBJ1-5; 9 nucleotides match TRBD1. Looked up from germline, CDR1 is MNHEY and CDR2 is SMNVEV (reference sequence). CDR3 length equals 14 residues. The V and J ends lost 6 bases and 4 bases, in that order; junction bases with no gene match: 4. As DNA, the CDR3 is TGTGCCAGCAGCCGAGGGACAGGGAATCAGCCCCAGCATTTT. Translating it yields CASSRGTGNQPQHF.